This T cell receptor beta chain originates from a study of T cell responses to AZD1222 COVID-19 vaccine. Germline loops: CDR1 MNHEY, CDR2 SMNVEV (reference sequence). The CDR3 runs to 13 residues. Regarding the study as a whole: Among those given AZD1222, only 5 to 7 were seropositive at baseline. Regions 160-218 and 743-854 dominated among vaccine-associated CD4 TCRs spanning spike. Donor demographics were predominantly white British with a female majority; clonal diversity may be underestimated. Reportedly, nearly half the spike-specific TCRs target unmutated variant regions.

The table came from immunoSEQ multiplex PCR; TCRdb's copy has only in-frame clones and leaves some out. The profile covers around 85,000 clones, with almost 90% appearing a single time and 1.2% to 1.5% taken by the ten largest. As for this clone: Its matching antigen is unknown. An end of the junction does not agree with germline; a read error may underlie this.

This rearrangement joins TRBV27 to TRBJ2-7; D possibly corresponds to TRBD2 (6 bases). This receptor was obtained from an adult who received the AZD1222 COVID-19 vaccine. The sequences come from peripheral blood, collected 28 days after the second AZD1222 dose. This chain's CDR3 is CASSLSLGGEQYF. The CDR3 nucleotides read TGTGCCAGCAGTCTATCCCTGGGGGGCGAGCAGTACTTC.